This TCR beta chain was recovered during a study of Ad26.COV2.S vaccination and SARS-CoV-2 variants. Germline loops: CDR1 MNHEY, CDR2 SVGAGI. The CDR3 totals 14 residues. Trimming took off 2 bases at V and 4 bases at J, with 11 bases between the two ends. Libraries were prepared by immunoSEQ multiplex PCR; TCRdb keeps only in-frame clonotypes and omits some of them. The sample lists about 380,000 clones, under 90% occurring once. Described treatment: approximately 18 received Ad26.COV2.S at low or high dose, single or two shots; 5 received placebo; per-sample allocation not given. Collection of the samples took place on day 63 after the first injection of vaccine or placebo.

Source: peripheral blood, taken in a trial of Ad26.COV2.S vaccine versus placebo. This chain uses TRBV6-5 with TRBJ1-2; no clear D gene. This sequence was found in a person aged 18-60 years who received the Ad26.COV2.S COVID-19 vaccine or a placebo. The CDR3 region is CASSYRVGSYGYTF. The CDR3 DNA reads as TGTGCCAGCAGTTACAGGGTTGGGAGCTATGGCTACACCTTC.